This T cell receptor (beta chain) was captured in a study of blood T cells in healthy people across ages. For the study at large: About one barcoded TCR beta cDNA was captured per two T cells.

V dropped 3 bases and J dropped 4 bases, with 9 bases sitting between them. The CDR3 has 13 amino acids. Germline CDR1 LGHNA, CDR2 YNFKEQ. This clonotype occurred a few times. Every sample had a minimum of 6 million PBMCs isolated. A second PCR, run for about 7 to 11 cycles, used a sample-barcoded 5' primer plus a J-beta primer mix. Through a template-switch adaptor with 12 random nucleotides, each cDNA molecule received a tag. TCRdb ran MiXCR on the 5' RACE reads and lists one entry per CDR3 protein. The sample carries under 1,000,000 distinct CDR3 sequences, about 45% recorded once. The chain couples TRBV4-2 to TRBJ2-5, with TRBD2 as a possible D gene (6 bases). The sequence came from a man older than 75 in good health. The sample taken for sequencing was blood. DNA of the CDR3: TGTGCCAGCAGCCAGGGACTGATAGAGACCCAGTACTTC. Its translation is CASSQGLIETQYF.